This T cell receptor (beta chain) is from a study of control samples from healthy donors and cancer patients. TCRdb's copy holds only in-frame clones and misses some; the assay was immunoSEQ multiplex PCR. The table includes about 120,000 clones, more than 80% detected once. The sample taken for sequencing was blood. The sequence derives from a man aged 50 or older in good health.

The CDR3 sequence: CASSQDGQGLTQRTGELFF. For the CDR3, the DNA is TGCGCCAGCAGCCAAGACGGACAGGGCCTGACCCAGAGGACCGGGGAGCTGTTTTTT. The chain combines TRBV4-3 with TRBJ2-2; TRBD1 matches at 8 bases. The CDR3 covers 19 residues. Germline V gene lookup returns CDR1 LGHNA and CDR2 YSLEER. With 0 bases clipped from V and 5 bases from J, the junction kept 14 bases outside the gene matches.